This T cell receptor (beta chain) was recorded in a study of blood T cell repertoires in COVID-19. Study context: Both acute and convalescent COVID-19 samples were obtained from the United States, Italy and Spain. Nucleic acid was either cDNA or gDNA, and it came from T cells, B-cell-depleted T cells, or PBMCs.

Under the authors' procedure: Reference gene primer amplification gave nucleated cell count estimates. TCRdb's copy holds only in-frame clones and misses some; the assay was immunoSEQ multiplex PCR. That table is the source of V, J and clone size, and D and trimming were worked out from the DNA. The sample includes about 140,000 clones, about 86% seen only once; the top ten take less than 4%. Germline CDR1 is GTSNPN and CDR2 is SVGIG (reference sequence). V was clipped by 3 bases and J by 6 bases; unmatched bases: 9. The CDR3 totals 15 residues. This chain links TRBV30 with TRBJ1-5; the match to TRBD1 covers 9 bases. The origin of this receptor is a woman between 55 and 75 years old with acute or convalescent COVID-19. Sequenced material: peripheral blood. The chain's CDR3 is CAWSPNRGPFQPQHF. The CDR3 coding sequence is TGTGCCTGGAGCCCTAACAGGGGGCCGTTTCAGCCCCAGCATTTT. Drawing the rest from reference TRBV30 and TRBJ1-5, the complete variable domain is SQTIHQWPATLVQPVGSPLSLECTVEGTSNPNLYWYRQAAGRGLQLLFYSVGIGQISSEVPQNLSASRPQDRQFILSSKKLLLSDSGFYLCAWSPNRGPFQPQHFGDGTRLSIL.